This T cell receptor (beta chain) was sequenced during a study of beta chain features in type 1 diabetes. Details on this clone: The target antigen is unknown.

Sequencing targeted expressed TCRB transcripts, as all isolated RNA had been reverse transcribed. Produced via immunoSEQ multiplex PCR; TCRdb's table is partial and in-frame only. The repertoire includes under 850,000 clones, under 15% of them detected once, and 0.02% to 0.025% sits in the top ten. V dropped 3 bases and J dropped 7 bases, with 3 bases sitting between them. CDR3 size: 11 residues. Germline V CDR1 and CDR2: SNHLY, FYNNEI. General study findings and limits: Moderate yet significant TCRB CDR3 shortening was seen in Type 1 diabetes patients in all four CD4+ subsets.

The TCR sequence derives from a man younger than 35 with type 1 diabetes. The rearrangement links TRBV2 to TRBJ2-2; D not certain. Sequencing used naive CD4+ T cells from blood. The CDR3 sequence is CASSDRGELFF. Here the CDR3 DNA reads TGTGCCAGCAGTGATCGCGGGGAGCTGTTTTTT. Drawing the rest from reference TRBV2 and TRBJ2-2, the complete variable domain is EPEVTQTPSHQVTQMGQEVILRCVPISNHLYFYWYRQILGQKVEFLVSFYNNEISEKSEIFDDQFSVERPDGSNFTLKIRSTKLEDSAMYFCASSDRGELFFGEGSRLTVL.